These T cell receptor beta chains were read from a single sample in a study of control samples from healthy donors and cancer patients. Libraries were prepared by immunoSEQ multiplex PCR; TCRdb keeps only in-frame clonotypes and omits some of them. Here the sample spans about 50,000 clones, 88% being singletons. What was sequenced was PBMCs. These TCRs come from a man over 45 with head and neck cancer. Each CDR3 is given with its conserved first and last residue. A D gene is named only where the DNA matches it firmly. Clone size appears in some rows only: once, few, many, or a class for an expanded clone.

abundance: NA; d_gene: NA; v_gene: TRBV30; j_gene: TRBJ1-6; CDR3aa: CAWSVRGDSYMDSPLHF; CDR3nt: TGTGCCTGGAGTGTACGCGGGGACTCGTATATGGATTCACCCCTCCACTTT
abundance: NA; d_gene: TRBD1; v_gene: TRBV5-1; j_gene: TRBJ2-6; CDR3aa: CASSYGQAAANVLTF; CDR3nt: TGCGCCAGCAGCTACGGACAGGCCGCGGCCAACGTCCTGACTTTC
abundance: NA; d_gene: NA; v_gene: TRBV11-2; j_gene: TRBJ1-1; CDR3aa: CASSLVGDTEAFF; CDR3nt: TGTGCCAGCAGCTTAGTGGGGGACACTGAAGCTTTCTTT
abundance: NA; d_gene: NA; v_gene: TRBV6-5; j_gene: TRBJ1-3; CDR3aa: CASSSTSNSGNTIYF; CDR3nt: TGTGCCAGCAGTTCGACCAGCAACTCTGGAAACACCATATATTTT
abundance: NA; d_gene: NA; v_gene: TRBV5-1; j_gene: TRBJ1-1; CDR3aa: CASSATGRDTEAFF; CDR3nt: TGCGCCAGCAGCGCTACAGGGCGGGACACTGAAGCTTTCTTT
abundance: NA; d_gene: NA; v_gene: TRBV10-2; j_gene: TRBJ1-1; CDR3aa: CASSEGFTEAFF; CDR3nt: TGCGCCAGCAGTGAAGGGTTTACTGAAGCTTTCTTT
abundance: NA; d_gene: TRBD2; v_gene: TRBV19; j_gene: TRBJ2-1; CDR3aa: CASSIVGLAVYNEQFF; CDR3nt: TGTGCCAGTAGTATAGTGGGACTAGCGGTTTACAATGAGCAGTTCTTC
abundance: NA; d_gene: NA; v_gene: TRBV28; j_gene: TRBJ2-5; CDR3aa: CASSLHRSPPVLQYF; CDR3nt: TGTGCCAGCAGCTTACACAGGTCGCCCCCAGTTCTCCAGTACTTC
abundance: NA; d_gene: NA; v_gene: TRBV2; j_gene: TRBJ2-5; CDR3aa: CASSEAVRYQETQYF; CDR3nt: TGTGCCAGCAGTGAAGCGGTTCGGTACCAAGAGACCCAGTACTTC
abundance: NA; d_gene: TRBD2; v_gene: TRBV7-8; j_gene: TRBJ2-2; CDR3aa: CASSVRLARTGELFF; CDR3nt: TGTGCCAGCAGCGTCCGACTAGCGAGGACCGGGGAGCTGTTTTTT
abundance: NA; d_gene: NA; v_gene: TRBV5-5; j_gene: TRBJ2-7; CDR3aa: CASSPDRFYEQYF; CDR3nt: TGTGCCAGCAGCCCTGACAGATTCTACGAGCAGTACTTC
abundance: NA; d_gene: NA; v_gene: TRBV7-8; j_gene: TRBJ2-3; CDR3aa: CATNTQYF; CDR3nt: TGTGCCACCAATACGCAGTATTTT
abundance: NA; d_gene: NA; v_gene: TRBV19; j_gene: TRBJ1-2; CDR3aa: CASSISATLPYGYTF; CDR3nt: TGTGCCAGTAGTATATCGGCCACCCTCCCCTATGGCTACACCTTC
abundance: NA; d_gene: NA; v_gene: TRBV7-9; j_gene: TRBJ1-2; CDR3aa: CASSLGGFGYGYTF; CDR3nt: TGTGCCAGCAGCTTAGGGGGGTTCGGCTATGGCTACACCTTC
abundance: NA; d_gene: TRBD1; v_gene: TRBV5-1; j_gene: TRBJ1-2; CDR3aa: CASSLGTGENYGYTF; CDR3nt: TGCGCCAGCAGCCTAGGGACAGGGGAGAACTATGGCTACACCTTC
abundance: NA; d_gene: TRBD1; v_gene: TRBV28; j_gene: TRBJ1-1; CDR3aa: CASGGRGQGWSDTEAFF; CDR3nt: TGTGCCAGCGGGGGCCGGGGACAGGGGTGGAGTGACACTGAAGCTTTCTTT
abundance: NA; d_gene: NA; v_gene: TRBV6-2/TRBV6-3; j_gene: TRBJ1-2; CDR3aa: CASSFGGDKRGRHGYTF; CDR3nt: TGTGCCAGCAGTTTTGGGGGAGACAAGAGGGGAAGGCATGGCTACACCTTC
abundance: NA; d_gene: TRBD1; v_gene: TRBV3-1/TRBV3-2; j_gene: TRBJ2-3; CDR3aa: CASSLDRGAKDTQYF; CDR3nt: TGTGCCAGCAGCCTCGACAGGGGGGCAAAAGATACGCAGTATTTT
abundance: NA; d_gene: TRBD2; v_gene: TRBV11-2; j_gene: TRBJ2-1; CDR3aa: CASSLEFSGRALSEQFF; CDR3nt: TGTGCCAGCAGCTTAGAATTTAGCGGGAGGGCTTTGAGTGAGCAGTTCTTC
abundance: NA; d_gene: NA; v_gene: TRBV4-3; j_gene: TRBJ2-6; CDR3aa: CASSLDSTSSGANVLTF; CDR3nt: TGCGCCAGCAGCCTGGACAGCACCTCCTCTGGGGCCAACGTCCTGACTTTC
abundance: NA; d_gene: TRBD1; v_gene: TRBV27; j_gene: TRBJ2-3; CDR3aa: CASSSLGTGGRDTQYF; CDR3nt: TGTGCCAGCAGTAGCCTTGGGACAGGGGGCAGGGATACGCAGTATTTT
abundance: NA; d_gene: TRBD2; v_gene: TRBV11-2; j_gene: TRBJ2-7; CDR3aa: CASSPGLAGSRANEQYF; CDR3nt: TGTGCCAGCAGTCCGGGACTAGCAGGGAGTAGGGCTAACGAGCAGTACTTC
abundance: NA; d_gene: TRBD1; v_gene: TRBV2; j_gene: TRBJ2-2; CDR3aa: CASSEDREYGELFF; CDR3nt: TGTGCCAGCAGTGAGGACAGGGAGTACGGGGAGCTGTTTTTT
abundance: few; d_gene: TRBD1; v_gene: TRBV30; j_gene: TRBJ1-5; CDR3aa: CAWTGTGSNQPQHF; CDR3nt: TGTGCCTGGACCGGGACAGGGAGCAATCAGCCCCAGCATTTT
abundance: NA; d_gene: TRBD2; v_gene: TRBV4-1; j_gene: TRBJ2-7; CDR3aa: CASSQSKGLLSYEQYF; CDR3nt: TGCGCCAGCAGCCAATCGAAGGGACTACTCTCCTACGAGCAGTACTTC
abundance: once; d_gene: NA; v_gene: TRBV7-2; j_gene: TRBJ2-1; CDR3aa: CASSPGRNNEQFF; CDR3nt: TGTGCCAGCAGTCCCGGCCGAAACAATGAGCAGTTCTTC
abundance: NA; d_gene: NA; v_gene: TRBV28; j_gene: TRBJ1-3; CDR3aa: CASSSGGGAGGNTIYF; CDR3nt: TGTGCCAGCAGTTCTGGGGGAGGGGCTGGTGGAAACACCATATATTTT
abundance: few; d_gene: NA; v_gene: TRBV19; j_gene: TRBJ2-5; CDR3aa: CASRAGTQETQYF; CDR3nt: TGTGCCAGTAGGGCGGGGACTCAAGAGACCCAGTACTTC
abundance: NA; d_gene: TRBD1; v_gene: TRBV7-2; j_gene: TRBJ2-3; CDR3aa: CASSRTGLGAGTDTQYF; CDR3nt: TGTGCCAGCAGTCGGACAGGTCTCGGCGCCGGCACAGATACGCAGTATTTT